Here is one T cell receptor beta chain with its context. These data are taken from a study of T cell changes during pregnancy in multiple sclerosis. Measured with immunoSEQ multiplex PCR; TCRdb has only the in-frame clones, and not every one. The profile shows around 35,000 clones, roughly nine tenths of them singletons. The CDR3 has 13 residues. Germline values: CDR1 SQVTM, CDR2 ANQGSEA. Trimming took off 6 bases at V and 9 bases at J, with 17 bases between the two ends. The sequence was collected from a female donor with multiple sclerosis, enrolled in a pregnancy study. This material consisted of CD8+ T cells from peripheral blood mononuclear cells, taken after pregnancy. The chain recombines TRBV29-1 with TRBJ1-4; D is possibly TRBD1 (5 bases). CDR3 nucleotide sequence: TGCAGCGTGGAACAGGCTGCAATGAAAAAACTGTTTTTT. This encodes CSVEQAAMKKLFF.